This is a list of T cell receptor beta chains from one sample in a study of regulatory T cells in long-lasting Graves disease. From the multiplex PCR reads, TCRdb called clonotypes with MiXCR, one entry per CDR3 protein. The table has roughly 490,000 distinct CDR3 sequences, 22% seen once. Sequences were derived from peripheral blood mononuclear cells (PBMCs), sampled when the disease was refractory, from a patient treated with antithyroid drugs. These receptors all come from a female donor with Graves disease. Both conserved end residues are trimmed from each CDR3.

J gene | V gene | CDR3 protein
TRBJ1-2 | TRBV12-3/TRBV12-4 | ASSFGGGYT
TRBJ1-5 | TRBV7-9 | ASSPQGDNRNQPQH
TRBJ2-7 | TRBV28 | ASSLVSVGPEQY
TRBJ1-2 | TRBV12-3/TRBV12-4 | ASSLGETYGYT
TRBJ2-7 | TRBV6-5 | ASSYIEPPYEQY
TRBJ2-2 | TRBV19 | ASSVLGTNTGELF
TRBJ1-5 | TRBV6-1 | ASSSGTGAPGNQPQH
TRBJ2-6 | TRBV24-1 | ATSDSYGTGVLGANVLT
TRBJ2-5 | TRBV12-3/TRBV12-4 | ASRSGPVQETQY
TRBJ2-7 | TRBV5-1 | ASSSLGGYYEQY
TRBJ2-2 | TRBV28 | ASTPWGRVDRGELF
TRBJ2-7 | TRBV24-1 | ATSTGMNSYEQY
TRBJ1-5 | TRBV12-3/TRBV12-4 | ASSYRDPPPYSNQPQH
TRBJ1-5 | TRBV10-2 | ASSAIVSQPQH
TRBJ1-1 | TRBV29-1 | SVERQGTTEAF
TRBJ1-5 | TRBV3-1 | ASSQEVSRPQH
TRBJ1-1 | TRBV28 | ASSLAAGPHTEAF
TRBJ1-5 | TRBV6-1 | ASRGVGQPQH
TRBJ1-3 | TRBV5-5 | ASSLGHPGSRNTIY
TRBJ2-5 | TRBV2 | ASSEIGLADGETQY
TRBJ1-6 | TRBV30 | AWSGGPNSPLH
TRBJ1-5 | TRBV27 | ASSETGIDQPQH
TRBJ1-4 | TRBV28 | ASDPGWGEKLF
TRBJ1-5 | TRBV2 | ASRGPQGTNQPQH
TRBJ2-2 | TRBV12-3/TRBV12-4 | AEGQGARTGELF
TRBJ2-1 | TRBV20-1 | SASSYNEQF